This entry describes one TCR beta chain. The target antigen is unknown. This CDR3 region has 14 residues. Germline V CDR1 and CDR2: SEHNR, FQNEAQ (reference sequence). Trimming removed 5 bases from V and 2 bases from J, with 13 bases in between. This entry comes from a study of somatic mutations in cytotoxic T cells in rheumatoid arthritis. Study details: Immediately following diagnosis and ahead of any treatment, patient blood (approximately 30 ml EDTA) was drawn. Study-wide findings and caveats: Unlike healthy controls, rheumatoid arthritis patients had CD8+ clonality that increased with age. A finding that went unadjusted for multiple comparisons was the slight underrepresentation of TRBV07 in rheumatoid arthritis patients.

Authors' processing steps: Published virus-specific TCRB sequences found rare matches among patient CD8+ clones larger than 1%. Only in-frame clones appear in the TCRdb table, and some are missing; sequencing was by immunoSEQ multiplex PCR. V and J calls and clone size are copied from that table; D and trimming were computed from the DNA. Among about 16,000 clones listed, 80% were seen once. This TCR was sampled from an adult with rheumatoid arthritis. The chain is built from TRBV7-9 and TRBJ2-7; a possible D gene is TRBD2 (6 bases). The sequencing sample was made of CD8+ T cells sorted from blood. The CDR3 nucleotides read TGTGCCAGCAGCCGCCGGGACTTGGCCTACGAGCAGTACTTC. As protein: CASSRRDLAYEQYF.